The clone carrying this T cell receptor (beta chain) has ten or more counts. The antigen is undetermined. This entry comes from a study of CD8 T cells in ankylosing spondylitis. Findings of the study overall: The authors found the disease-linked clones to be CD8+ and relatively rare in peripheral blood.

From germline, CDR1 is MDHEN and CDR2 SYDVKM. Deletions cut 1 base from V and 7 bases from J, with 10 bases between. CDR3 length equals 14 residues. In TCRdb, the 5' RACE reads were re-called with MiXCR into one record per CDR3 protein. The sample shows about 220,000 distinct CDR3 sequences, approximately 24% of them seen only once. The receptor comes from a male donor with ankylosing spondylitis or in good health (not recorded which). The chain joins TRBV28 to TRBJ2-2; D not resolved. The specimen sequenced was blood, either unsorted or a sorted T cell fraction (not recorded which). CDR3 sequence: CASSLFVGLGELFF. For the CDR3, the DNA is TGTGCCAGCAGTTTATTTGTTGGCCTCGGGGAGCTGTTTTTT.